These 4 T cell receptor beta chains came from one sample sequenced in a study of vaccination and CD4 T cells after COVID-19. The study sequenced cultured CD4+ T cell DNA using the Oncomine TCR Beta short-read assay. TCRdb fed the PCR reads into MiXCR, producing one record per CDR3 protein. The data show fewer than 15,000 distinct CDR3 sequences, 45% seen once. Indicated treatment: roughly ten-day PBMC culture with coronavirus spike peptide pools or control peptides (ViraFEST assay). Their antigen targets remain unknown. The source material was CD4+ T cells from blood, cultured in vitro, sampled after SARS-CoV-2 vaccination. The receptors here all came from a human donor who had recovered from COVID-19.

This clonotype appeared a few times. The chain is built from TRBV14 and TRBJ2-4; D possibly corresponds to TRBD1 (5 bases). V was trimmed by 1 base and J by 4 bases, leaving 5 bases between them. The CDR3 extends over 13 amino acids. Per the germline V gene, CDR1 is SGHDN and CDR2 is FVKESK. The CDR3 coding sequence is TGTGCCAGCAGCCAAGGACAGAAAAACATTCAGTACTTC. Translating gives CASSQGQKNIQYF.

This clonotype was counted between two and nine times. The genes are TRBV19 and TRBJ1-2; the D gene is possibly TRBD1 (5 bases). CDR1 and CDR2 (germline): LNHDA, SQIVND (reference sequence). V was cut by 3 bases and J by 5 bases, with 13 bases left in between. The CDR3 extends over 14 amino acids. The CDR3 reads CASSIKTEAYGYTF. The CDR3 DNA is TGTGCCAGTAGTATTAAGACAGAAGCTTATGGCTACACCTTC.

The sample holds a few counts of this clonotype. J is TRBJ1-5 and V is TRBV6-2 or TRBV6-3; D ambiguous. Germline CDR1 is MNHEY and CDR2 is SVGEGT. Trimming cost V 6 bases and J 6 bases, with 9 bases left between them. This CDR3 spans 12 amino acids. The CDR3 protein is CASRTSGQPQHF. CDR3 DNA sequence: TGTGCCAGCAGAACCTCGGGTCAGCCCCAGCATTTT.

This clonotype is medium-sized (0.01 to 0.1%) in the sample. One end of the junction is discordant with germline, which a read error may explain. The chain is built from TRBV20-1 and TRBJ1-1; D ambiguous. This CDR3 comprises 11 residues. CDR1 is DFQATT, CDR2 SNEGSKA, per germline (reference sequence). The CDR3 loop reads CSGRGNTEAFF. The CDR3 DNA reads as TGCAGTGGTAGAGGTAACACTGAAGCTTTCTTT.